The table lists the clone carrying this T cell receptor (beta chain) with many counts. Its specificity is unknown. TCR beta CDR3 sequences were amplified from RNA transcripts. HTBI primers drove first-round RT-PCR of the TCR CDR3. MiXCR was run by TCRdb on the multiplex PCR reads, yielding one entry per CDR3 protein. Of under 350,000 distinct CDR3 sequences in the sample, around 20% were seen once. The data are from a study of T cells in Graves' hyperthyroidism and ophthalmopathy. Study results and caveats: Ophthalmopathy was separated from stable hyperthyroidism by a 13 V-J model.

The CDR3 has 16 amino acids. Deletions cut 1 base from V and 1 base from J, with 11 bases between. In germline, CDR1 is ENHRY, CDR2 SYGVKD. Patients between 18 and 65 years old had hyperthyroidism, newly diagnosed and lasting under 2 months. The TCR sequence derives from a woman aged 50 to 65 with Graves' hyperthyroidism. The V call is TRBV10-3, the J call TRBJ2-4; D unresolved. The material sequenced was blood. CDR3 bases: TGTGCCATCAGTGAGTTGGCGACCTCGGCCAAAAACATTCAGTACTTC. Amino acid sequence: CAISELATSAKNIQYF.